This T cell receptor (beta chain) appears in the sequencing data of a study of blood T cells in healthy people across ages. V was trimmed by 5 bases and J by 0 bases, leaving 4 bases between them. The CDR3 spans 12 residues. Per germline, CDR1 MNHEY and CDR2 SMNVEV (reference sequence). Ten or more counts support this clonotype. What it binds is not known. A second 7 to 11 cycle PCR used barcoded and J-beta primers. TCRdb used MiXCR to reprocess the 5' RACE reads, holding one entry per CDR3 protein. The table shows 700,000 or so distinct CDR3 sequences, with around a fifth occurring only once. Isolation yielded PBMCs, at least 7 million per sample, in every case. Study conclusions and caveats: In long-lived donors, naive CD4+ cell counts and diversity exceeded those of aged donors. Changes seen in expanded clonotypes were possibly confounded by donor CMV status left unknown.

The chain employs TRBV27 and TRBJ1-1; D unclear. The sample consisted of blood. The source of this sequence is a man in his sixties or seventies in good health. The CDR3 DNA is TGTGCCAGCAGTAGATTGAACACTGAAGCTTTCTTT. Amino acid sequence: CASSRLNTEAFF.